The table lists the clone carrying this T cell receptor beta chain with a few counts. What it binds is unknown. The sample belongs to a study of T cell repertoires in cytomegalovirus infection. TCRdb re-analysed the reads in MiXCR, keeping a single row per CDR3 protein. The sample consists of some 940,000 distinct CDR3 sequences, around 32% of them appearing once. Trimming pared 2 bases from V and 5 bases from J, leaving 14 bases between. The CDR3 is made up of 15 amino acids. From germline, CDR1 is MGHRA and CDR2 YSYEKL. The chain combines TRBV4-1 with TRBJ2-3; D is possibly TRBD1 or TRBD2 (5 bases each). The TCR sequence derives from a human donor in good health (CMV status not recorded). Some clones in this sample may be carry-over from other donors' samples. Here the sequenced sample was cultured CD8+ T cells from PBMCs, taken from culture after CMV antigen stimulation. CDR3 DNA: TGCGCCAGCAGCCAATCCGAGGGGAGTGGAGATACGCAGTATTTT. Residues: CASSQSEGSGDTQYF.